Included here is one TCR beta chain sequence, with context. Its antigen is unidentified. This sample was included in a study of siplizumab effects on memory and regulatory T cells. The CDR3 runs to 17 residues. With 6 bases removed from V and 2 bases from J, the gap between germline ends came to 23 bases. Germline values: CDR1 SGHTS, CDR2 YDEGEE. It was approximately 9.8 x 10^4 TCR templates that were assayed per sample. Generated by immunoSEQ multiplex PCR, the TCRdb table keeps only in-frame clones and is missing some. The table includes about 87,000 clones, 70% to 90% detected once. The study, taken as a whole, reports: Alloreactive CD4+ clones that could be mapped were on average approximately 69% Treg-derived with siplizumab, against roughly 25% in controls.

The chain uses TRBV5-8 and TRBJ2-5, with D possibly being TRBD2 (5 bases). The clonotype comes from a human donor in good health. Sequenced sample: CD4+ T cells sorted from blood. CDR3 DNA: TGTGCCAGCACTCTACTCGCGGGCTGGACTTTTCAAGAGACCCAGTACTTC. It is translated as CASTLLAGWTFQETQYF. The variable domain in full, with the rest retrieved from reference TRBV5-8 and TRBJ2-5, is EAGVTQSPTHLIKTRGQQATLRCSPISGHTSVYWYQQALGLGLQFLLWYDEGEERNRGNFPPRFSGRQFPNYSSELNVNALELEDSALYLCASTLLAGWTFQETQYFGPGTRLLVL.